These T cell receptor beta chains were read from a single sample in a study of shared clonotypes between healthy human individuals. Only in-frame clones appear in the TCRdb table, and some are missing; sequencing was by immunoSEQ multiplex PCR. The sample records 950,000 to 1,100,000 clones, about four fifths being singletons. Sequencing used memory CD4+ T cells from PBMCs. The receptors stem from a man younger than 30 in good health. Some clones in this sample may be carry-over from other donors' samples. CDR3s include the opening cysteine and the closing phenylalanine or tryptophan. A D gene is named only where the DNA matches it firmly. Size is stated for part of the rows, as once, few or many counts, or as a class when the clone is expanded.

>TRBJ2-5|.|.|TRBV5-4
CASSPYQETQYF
TGTGCCAGCAGCCCCTACCAAGAGACCCAGTACTTC
>TRBJ1-3|.|.|TRBV7-9
CASSSQDRLNTIYF
TGTGCCAGCAGCTCACAGGACAGACTGAACACCATATATTTT
>TRBJ2-2|TRBD1|.|TRBV6-5
CASKRQGSAGELFF
TGTGCCAGCAAACGACAGGGAAGCGCCGGGGAGCTGTTTTTT
>TRBJ2-5|.|.|TRBV29-1
CSAGPSGGWLDRRITQETQYF
TGCAGCGCTGGGCCGTCCGGGGGGTGGCTGGACAGGCGAATAACCCAAGAGACCCAGTACTTC
>TRBJ1-2|TRBD1|.|TRBV11-1
CASSYARQGGGYTF
TGTGCCAGCAGCTATGCTAGACAGGGGGGCGGCTACACCTTC
>TRBJ1-3|.|.|TRBV21-1
CANIAGDTIYF
TGTGCCAACATCGCAGGGGACACCATATATTTT
>TRBJ2-7|.|.|TRBV2
CASTSSAGPPYEQYF
TGTGCCAGCACCAGCAGCGCGGGTCCTCCTTACGAGCAGTACTTC
>TRBJ2-7|.|.|TRBV7-6
CASSLGGLASSYEQYF
TGTGCCAGCAGCTTAGGCGGCCTAGCGAGCTCCTACGAGCAGTACTTC
>TRBJ2-1|TRBD2|few|TRBV10-3
CAIRGWTSGSNEQFF
TGTGCCATCAGGGGGTGGACTAGCGGGAGCAATGAGCAGTTCTTC
>TRBJ2-7|.|.|TRBV15
CATSSPNGVGEQYF
TGTGCCACCAGCTCGCCAAACGGGGTGGGCGAGCAGTACTTC
>TRBJ2-1|TRBD2|.|TRBV9
CASSVGGLAAYNEQFF
TGTGCCAGCAGCGTAGGCGGACTAGCGGCATACAATGAGCAGTTCTTC
>TRBJ2-5|TRBD1|.|TRBV6-6
CASSYRRQGVVETQYF
TGTGCCAGCAGTTACAGGAGACAGGGGGTGGTAGAGACCCAGTACTTC
>TRBJ1-2|.|.|TRBV18
CASSHGAANYGYTF
TGTGCCAGCTCACACGGGGCAGCTAACTATGGCTACACCTTC
>TRBJ1-4|TRBD1|.|TRBV5-1
CASSSDRGEKLFF
TGCGCCAGCAGCTCTGACAGGGGGGAAAAACTGTTTTTT
>TRBJ1-1|.|few|TRBV2
CASRAGQVNTEAFF
TGTGCCAGCCGGGCGGGACAAGTGAACACTGAAGCTTTCTTT
>TRBJ2-4|.|.|TRBV1
CTSSQVRDGRAGGPADIQYF
TGCACCAGCAGCCAAGTGCGGGACGGTCGGGCGGGAGGGCCTGCGGACATTCAGTACTTC
>TRBJ2-4|.|few|TRBV10-1
CASSDKAGLYKNIQYF
TGCGCCAGCAGTGACAAAGCTGGCCTTTATAAAAACATTCAGTACTTC
>TRBJ1-1|TRBD1|.|TRBV5-4
CASSFWDRNTEAFF
TGTGCCAGCAGCTTTTGGGACAGGAACACTGAAGCTTTCTTT
>TRBJ2-5|.|.|TRBV18
CASSPIQAQETQYF
TGTGCCAGCTCACCAATCCAGGCACAAGAGACCCAGTACTTC
>TRBJ1-2|.|.|TRBV5-6
CASSSRGGARANGYTF
TGTGCCAGCAGCTCCCGAGGGGGGGCCAGGGCGAATGGCTACACCTTC
>TRBJ2-7|TRBD2|once|TRBV7-8
CASSSETSGRRNF
TGTGCCAGCAGTTCGGAGACTAGCGGGAGGAGGAACTTC
>TRBJ2-1|TRBD1|.|TRBV28
CASSPRPGTGSDEQFF
TGTGCCAGCAGTCCTCGTCCCGGGACAGGGTCCGATGAGCAGTTCTTC
>TRBJ2-2|TRBD1|.|TRBV5-5
CASGSGTGANTGELFF
TGTGCCAGCGGATCAGGGACAGGGGCAAACACCGGGGAGCTGTTTTTT
>TRBJ2-7|TRBD2|.|TRBV27
CASSLRLAGYEQYF
TGTGCCAGCAGTTTAAGACTAGCGGGCTACGAGCAGTACTTC
>TRBJ2-5|TRBD2|.|TRBV5-1
CASSLAGSGRGETQYF
TGCGCCAGCAGCTTGGCTGGTAGCGGGAGAGGGGAGACCCAGTACTTC
>TRBJ1-5|TRBD1|.|TRBV6-1
CASSLRDRANQPQHF
TGTGCCAGCTCACTTAGGGACAGGGCGAATCAGCCCCAGCATTTT
>TRBJ2-5|TRBD1|.|TRBV7-8
CASSLRDRVSKTQYF
TGTGCCAGCAGCCTCCGGGACAGGGTGTCAAAGACCCAGTACTTC
>TRBJ1-1|TRBD1|.|TRBV9
CASSGKHGDSRMNTEAFF
TGTGCCAGCAGCGGAAAACATGGGGACAGCAGGATGAACACTGAAGCTTTCTTT
>TRBJ2-3|.|.|TRBV29-1
CSVLGQEITDTQYF
TGCAGCGTTCTGGGTCAGGAGATCACAGATACGCAGTATTTT
>TRBJ2-1|TRBD2|.|TRBV11-1
CASSPESTSGAFGEQFF
TGTGCCAGCAGCCCGGAGAGCACTAGCGGGGCCTTTGGTGAGCAGTTCTTC
>TRBJ2-7|TRBD1|.|TRBV18
CASSPGTGAFLEQYF
TGTGCCAGCTCACCAGGGACAGGGGCCTTTCTCGAGCAGTACTTC
>TRBJ2-5|.|.|TRBV19
CASSTHPSSGGGTQYF
TGTGCCAGTAGTACCCATCCTAGTAGTGGGGGCGGGACCCAGTACTTC
>TRBJ2-7|TRBD2|.|TRBV28
CASSLSSGRSYEQYF
TGTGCCAGCAGTTTATCCAGCGGGAGGTCGTACGAGCAGTACTTC
>TRBJ2-7|TRBD2|.|TRBV5-5
CASSLLAGLSSYEQYF
TGTGCCAGCAGCTTACTAGCGGGCCTCAGCTCCTACGAGCAGTACTTC
>TRBJ1-1|TRBD1|.|TRBV30
CAWSDRGTEAFF
TGTGCCTGGAGCGACAGGGGGACTGAAGCTTTCTTT
>TRBJ2-1|TRBD2|once|TRBV10-3
CAISKGLAGGGYNEQFF
TGTGCCATCAGTAAGGGACTAGCGGGAGGGGGCTACAATGAGCAGTTCTTC
>TRBJ2-3|.|.|TRBV9
CASSGRWLASDTQYF
TGTGCCAGCAGCGGTAGGTGGCTAGCGTCAGATACGCAGTATTTT
>TRBJ2-5|TRBD2|.|TRBV28
CASSGGGKETQYF
TGTGCCAGCAGTGGGGGAGGGAAAGAGACCCAGTACTTC
>TRBJ1-2|.|.|TRBV5-4
CASSPGGLGYGYTF
TGTGCCAGCAGCCCCGGGGGCTTAGGCTATGGCTACACCTTC
>TRBJ2-5|TRBD2|.|TRBV7-8
CASSQALAGTETQYF
TGTGCCAGCAGCCAGGCACTAGCGGGAACAGAGACCCAGTACTTC
>TRBJ1-5|.|.|TRBV28
CASSKGHSNQPQHF
TGTGCCAGCAGTAAGGGGCATAGCAATCAGCCCCAGCATTTT
>TRBJ1-2|.|once|TRBV11-2
CASSLAKAYGYTF
TGTGCCAGCAGCTTAGCGAAGGCCTATGGCTACACCTTC